This T cell receptor (beta chain) derives from a study of somatic mutations in cytotoxic T cells in rheumatoid arthritis (dated 2017 in TCRdb). Regarding the research as a whole: Patient peripheral blood (less than 32 ml EDTA) was drawn right after diagnosis and before any treatment started. Some T-cell populations stained with V beta antibodies were sorted by flow on a FACSAria II or Sony SH800 to nearly 100% purity, with sorted V beta1+ cells additionally subjected to TCRB sequencing. In newly diagnosed rheumatoid arthritis without treatment, the study examined if expanded CD8+ T-cell clones harbor somatic mutations, relying on TCRB deep sequencing to characterize clonality. TCRB deep sequencing was performed for approximately 60 rheumatoid arthritis patients and 15 to 20 healthy controls. Patients and controls did not essentially differ in median age, which was nearly identical between the groups. Study-level results and caveats: The finding that TRBV07 was slightly underrepresented in patients was left unadjusted for multiple comparisons. Several identical CD8+ TCRB sequences were found in both blood and synovial fluid, and in about an eighth of the roughly 65 patients the largest CD8+ clone exceeded 20% of CD8+ cells. CD8+ clonality increased with age in patients (Spearman r=0.49) but not in healthy controls. The antigen targets of the expanded CD8+ clones were unknown, and absence from virus-specific databases did not rule out viral specificity. CD8+ T-cell clonality in rheumatoid arthritis patients was not significantly different from that in age-matched healthy controls.

Genomic DNA underwent TCRB CDR3 sequencing using the immunoSEQ assay. As for how the authors treated the data: Patient CD8+ clones larger than 1% were compared against published virus-specific TCRB sequences, and only a few matched. Only productive TCRB rearrangements were included in the analyses. Clonality was calculated as a Shannon entropy-based productive clonality index, and a clone was defined by a unique TCRB CDR3 sequence. Repertoire overlap between two samples was calculated from the template counts of each clone relative to total templates per sample. A correlation with a Spearman r of roughly 0.66 was found between V-gene usage by flow cytometry and V-gene usage by TCRB sequencing. TCRdb took this table from immuneACCESS and kept in-frame rearrangements with V and J called. Such tables lack part of the clones; where checked against another copy, unresolved V genes explain under half of the gap, and the rest is unexplained. V, J and clone size derive from that table, while D and trimming were established from the DNA sequence. This sample has 6,800 or so clones in its table, and 87% of those were observed once. The ten largest clonotypes hold about a sixth of the sample.

This clone was detected only once. No antigen is known for it. Base quality data are lacking; no much larger clone is found one base away. Including the terminal cysteine and phenylalanine, the CDR3 comprises 14 residues. The read is trimmed to its CDR3 DNA, 42 bases read in frame from base 1. Trimming takes 8 bases from V and 0 bases from J, and the germline ends sit 13 bases apart. The germline V gene (reference sequence) gives CDR1 as LNHDA and CDR2 as SQIVND. Positive magnetic bead selection on an AutoMACS was used to isolate CD4+ and CD8+ cells, with flow cytometry used to check purity. Clonal expansions were first screened by flow cytometry with a TCR V beta antibody panel, then characterized by TCRB deep sequencing of sorted CD8+ fractions. Isolation of peripheral blood mononuclear cells was done through Ficoll-Paque PLUS density gradient separation. Nucleospin Tissue or Tissue XS kits were used to extract DNA from CD4-enriched, CD8-enriched or PBMC samples, and a Qubit 2.0 fluorometer was used for quantification.

The rearrangement combines TRBV19 with TRBJ1-1, and the D gene may be TRBD1, 5 bases matching. The receptor was isolated from a man aged 40-55 years with rheumatoid arthritis. The sequenced sample was CD8+ T cells sorted from blood. The CDR3 here reads CASRWGNMNTEAFF. At the DNA level, the sequence is TGTGCCAGTCGTTGGGGCAATATGAACACTGAAGCTTTCTTT.